This T cell receptor (beta chain) was retrieved from a study of CD4 T cell repertoires in COVID-19. Study in general: After less than 12 days of IL-2 expansion, CFSE-low cells were relabeled and restimulated with other coronavirus spikes. General study results and limits: Several top expanded SARS-CoV-2-reactive clonotypes were shared by two or three memory subsets. SARS-CoV and/or HKU1 spike cultures shared between roughly 7 and 26% of SARS-CoV-2 clonotypes.

Sequencing was done directly on freshly isolated, uncultured memory T cells. Some clones are missing from TCRdb's copy, which holds only in-frame ones; the method was immunoSEQ multiplex PCR. The profile covers about 24,000 clones, with roughly 92% appearing a single time and less than 0.75% taken by the ten largest. Points on this clone: Its antigen is not known.

The ends were cut back, 4 bases at V and 0 bases at J, with 10 bases in the middle. Germline V gene sequence: CDR1 SGDLS, CDR2 YYNGEE. The CDR3 is made up of 14 amino acids. V and J are TRBV9 and TRBJ1-1; D remains unclear. The specimen comprised circulating follicular helper CD4+ T cells (cTfh) from blood, sampled before the COVID-19 pandemic. This clonotype originated in a human donor who had COVID-19. The DNA for the CDR3 is TGTGCCAGCAGCCGGAAACAGATGAACACTGAAGCTTTCTTT. Its translation is CASSRKQMNTEAFF.